The 29 T cell receptor beta chains reported below all come from one sample, sequenced in a study of blood T cells in healthy people across ages. A J-beta primer mix and a sample-barcoded 5' primer were used in a second PCR of roughly 7 to 12 cycles. TCRdb called the 5' RACE reads again in MiXCR, with one record for every CDR3 protein. The repertoire holds around 1.5 million distinct CDR3 sequences, with 59% as singletons. Sequences were obtained from blood. The source is a man younger than 35 in good health.

The chain is built from TRBV6-1 and TRBJ1-6; TRBD1 matches at 9 bases. The V segment lost 5 bases and the J segment 9 bases; nucleotides outside the gene matches: 5. There are 14 residues in the CDR3. Germline CDR1 and CDR2: MNHNS and SASEGT. The CDR3 loop is CASSPRDRVSPLHF. CDR3 DNA sequence: TGTGCCAGCAGTCCGCGGGACAGGGTTTCACCCCTCCACTTT.

The chain has TRBV20-1 and TRBJ2-5, with D unresolved. TRBJ2-7 matches the DNA end more closely, so the J call is doubtful. There are 16 residues in the CDR3. Per the germline V gene, CDR1 is DFQATT and CDR2 is SNEGSKA (reference sequence). CDR3 residues: CSAISVGDALTYEQYF. The DNA for the CDR3 is TGCAGTGCTATCTCGGTTGGAGACGCATTAACCTACGAGCAGTACTTC.

The V gene is TRBV4-2, the J gene TRBJ2-2; either TRBD1 or TRBD2 may supply D (5 bases each). V was pared by 2 bases and J by 1 base, with 14 bases between. The CDR3 contains 17 residues. Germline CDR1 is LGHNA and CDR2 is YNFKEQ. CDR3 amino acids: CASSQCVGELNTGELFF. CDR3 bases: TGTGCCAGCAGCCAATGTGTGGGGGAGCTGAACACCGGGGAGCTGTTTTTT.

The rearrangement uses TRBV6-2 or TRBV6-3 and TRBJ1-6; D might be TRBD1 (5 bases). The CDR3 spans 13 residues. Germline V gene data show CDR1 as MNHEY and CDR2 as SVGEGT. Trimming pared 7 bases from V and 9 bases from J, leaving 13 bases between. CDR3 nucleotide sequence: TGTGCCAGCACCCTAATCAGGGTTTCACCCCTCCACTTT. Amino acids: CASTLIRVSPLHF.

The rearrangement uses TRBV4-1 and TRBJ2-2, with TRBD1 identical over 7 bases. There are 15 residues in the CDR3. Germline CDR1 and CDR2: MGHRA and YSYEKL. V was clipped by 4 bases and J by 6 bases; unmatched bases: 8. The DNA of the CDR3 is TGCGCCAGCAGCCCCTCGACAGGGAGTGCCGGGGAGCTGTTTTTT. It is translated as CASSPSTGSAGELFF.

The rearrangement uses TRBV3-1 and TRBJ2-1; D is unresolved. The CDR3 has 14 amino acids. Germline V gene data show CDR1 as LGHDT and CDR2 as YNNKEL (reference sequence). V lost 0 bases and J lost 9, with 12 bases in between. Here the CDR3 reads CASSQDYRDGEQFF. CDR3 nucleotides: TGTGCCAGCAGCCAAGATTATCGCGATGGTGAGCAGTTCTTC.

In its sample, this clonotype was seen a few times. This chain joins TRBV4-1 and TRBJ2-7; the match to TRBD2 covers 7 bases. J gave up 1 base and V 0 bases, and 3 bases lay outside the gene matches. CDR3 length: 15 amino acids. The germline gives CDR1 MGHRA, CDR2 YSYEKL. CDR3 sequence (DNA): TGCGCCAGCAGCCAAGATCAAGCGGGATCCTACGAGCAGTACTTC. Translation: CASSQDQAGSYEQYF.

This clonotype was observed a single time. This chain links TRBV6-2 or TRBV6-3 with TRBJ2-6; D unclear. The CDR3 is made up of 14 amino acids. Germline lookup yields CDR1 MNHEY and CDR2 SVGEGT. Trimming cost V 7 bases and J 7 bases, with 14 bases left between them. The CDR3 is CASMGSLSANVLTF. CDR3 DNA: TGTGCCAGCATGGGTTCCCTCAGTGCCAACGTCCTGACTTTC.

The V call is TRBV20-1, the J call TRBJ2-7, with D perhaps TRBD2 (6 bases). Germline assignment: CDR1 DFQATT and CDR2 SNEGSKA (reference sequence). V lost 4 bases and J 2 bases, leaving 12 bases between the germline ends. This CDR3 comprises 13 residues. This CDR3 is CSATSASPYEQYF. CDR3 sequence (DNA): TGCAGTGCTACTAGCGCCTCTCCCTACGAGCAGTACTTC.

The V and J genes are TRBV13 and TRBJ1-2; 7 bases match TRBD1. The CDR3 loop spans 15 amino acids. J gave up 8 bases and V 3 bases, and 12 bases lay outside the gene matches. From germline, CDR1 is PRHDT and CDR2 FYEKMQ (reference sequence). CDR3 nucleotide sequence: TGTGCCAGCAGCTTGGGACAGCTCGGGGGCTCGGGCTACACCTTC. Protein product: CASSLGQLGGSGYTF.

The chain carries TRBV7-9 and TRBJ2-2, with D possibly TRBD2 on 6 matching bases. Germline V gene sequence: CDR1 SEHNR, CDR2 FQNEAQ (reference sequence). This CDR3 comprises 15 residues. Trimming pared 5 bases from V and 5 bases from J, leaving 15 bases between. The CDR3 sequence: CASSPPGGRTGELFF. CDR3 nucleotides: TGTGCCAGCAGCCCGCCCGGGGGTAGGACCGGGGAGCTGTTTTTT.

The chain combines TRBV30 with TRBJ1-2; weak D call: TRBD1 (6 bases). V lost 0 bases and J 7 bases, leaving 15 bases between the germline ends. Looked up from germline, CDR1 is GTSNPN and CDR2 is SVGIG (reference sequence). This CDR3 is 14 amino acids long. In DNA form, the CDR3 reads TGTGCCTGGAGTGTATTGGTGGGGGCGACTGGCTACACCTTC. As protein: CAWSVLVGATGYTF.

The genes are TRBV2 and TRBJ1-1; D gene uncertain. This CDR3 is built from 11 residues. Trimming removed 4 bases from V and 11 bases from J, with 11 bases in between. Per germline, CDR1 SNHLY and CDR2 FYNNEI. The CDR3 reads CASSGFSEAFF. CDR3 DNA sequence: TGTGCCAGCAGTGGGTTTTCCGAGGCTTTCTTT.

The chain has TRBV29-1 and TRBJ1-4; D is ambiguous. V lost 1 base and J lost 8, with 20 bases in between. The CDR3 is 16 residues long. Germline lookup yields CDR1 SQVTM and CDR2 ANQGSEA. CDR3 loop: CSVEVGPSKSSEKLFF. The CDR3 DNA is TGCAGCGTTGAAGTTGGACCATCAAAGAGTAGCGAAAAACTGTTTTTT.

This rearrangement joins TRBV2 to TRBJ2-1, with TRBD2 as a possible D gene (6 bases). The CDR3 covers 17 residues. Germline V lookup: CDR1 SNHLY, CDR2 FYNNEI. V was trimmed by 7 bases and J by 5 bases, leaving 24 bases between them. CDR3 sequence reads: CASIFESGGLGHNEQFF. The CDR3 DNA reads TGTGCCAGCATTTTCGAGTCTGGGGGACTGGGTCACAATGAGCAGTTCTTC.

Only a few counts were recorded for this clonotype. As DNA, the CDR3 is TGTGCCAGCATCTCCTTAACCGGGTCTCAAGAGACCCAGTACTTC. It specifies CASISLTGSQETQYF. The chain has TRBV7-6 and TRBJ2-5, with D unresolved. Germline V gene lookup returns CDR1 SGHVS and CDR2 FNYEAQ. The CDR3 has 15 residues. The V end lost 7 bases, the J end lost 2 bases, and 17 bases lay between the germline ends. The whole variable domain, filled in from reference TRBV7-6 and TRBJ2-5, reads GAGVSQSPRYKVTKRGQDVALRCDPISGHVSLYWYRQALGQGPEFLTYFNYEAQQDKSGLPNDRFSAERPEGSISTLTIQRTEQRDSAMYRCASISLTGSQETQYFGPGTRLLVL.

The CDR3 DNA reads TGTGCCAGCACCCATAGCGGGAACACAGATACGCAGTATTTT. It is translated as CASTHSGNTDTQYF. The V gene is TRBV27, the J gene TRBJ2-3, with 8 bases identical to TRBD2. The germline V gene has CDR1 MNHEY and CDR2 SMNVEV (reference sequence). The CDR3 runs to 14 residues. V dropped 7 bases and J dropped 2; count of bases not matched to a gene: 5.

The chain couples TRBV24-1 to TRBJ2-4; 8 nucleotides agree with TRBD1. The DNA end lines up better with TRBJ2-7; the J call may be wrong. The germline V gene has CDR1 KGHDR and CDR2 SFDVKD. The CDR3 extends over 14 amino acids. The chain's CDR3 is CAGEGGTGFYEQYF. The CDR3 DNA is TGTGCCGGCGAAGGGGGGACAGGTTTCTACGAGCAGTACTTC.

This clonotype appeared a few times. The junction departs from germline at one end; a sequencing error may be responsible. This sequence joins TRBV4-3 and TRBJ2-3; 8 bases agree with TRBD2. Germline V CDR1 and CDR2: LGHNA, YSLEER. This CDR3 comprises 16 residues. For the CDR3, the DNA is TGCGCCAGCAGCCAAGCGTCCGGGGGGGCAACAGATACGCGGTATTTT. This sequence encodes CASSQASGGATDTRYF.

This clonotype was seen a handful of times. DNA of the CDR3: TGCGCCAGCAGCCAGCGACTCGGACCCACAGATACGCAGTATTTT. Translating it yields CASSQRLGPTDTQYF. The J gene is TRBJ2-3, the V gene TRBV4-1; unclear D gene. V dropped 3 bases and J dropped 2 bases, with 12 bases sitting between them. From germline, CDR1 is MGHRA and CDR2 YSYEKL. The CDR3 length is 15 residues.

The rearrangement links TRBV20-1 to TRBJ2-7; unclear D gene. This CDR3 region has 10 residues. CDR1 and CDR2 (germline): DFQATT, SNEGSKA (reference sequence). CDR3 nucleotide sequence: TGCACCCCGGGTTCCTACGAGCAGTACTTC. Protein sequence: CTPGSYEQYF.

The J gene is TRBJ2-1, the V gene TRBV7-9; TRBD1 aligns across 7 bases. The CDR3 is 15 residues long. The V gene end was trimmed by 3 bases and the J gene end by 4 bases; junction bases not matched to a gene: 6. The germline V gene encodes CDR1 SEHNR and CDR2 FQNEAQ (reference sequence). The CDR3 is CASSLGDSVYNEQFF. The DNA for the CDR3 is TGTGCCAGCAGCTTGGGGGACAGCGTTTACAATGAGCAGTTCTTC.

This clonotype appeared a few times. J is TRBJ2-5 and V is TRBV20-1, with 10 nucleotides matching TRBD2. The J segment lost 6 bases and the V segment lost 5 bases, leaving 6 bases of the junction unmatched. The CDR3 consists of 13 residues. The V gene's germline CDR1 is DFQATT and CDR2 SNEGSKA (reference sequence). The CDR3 region is CSAPLAGGKTQYF. The CDR3 bases are TGCAGTGCTCCTTTAGCGGGGGGAAAGACCCAGTACTTC.

A few counts support this clonotype. The chain's CDR3 is CASRGGSNQPQHF. The CDR3 nucleotides read TGTGCCAGCAGGGGTGGAAGCAATCAGCCCCAGCATTTT. J is TRBJ1-5 and V is TRBV6-5; no clear D. The CDR3 extends over 13 amino acids. V was trimmed by 6 bases and J by 1 base, leaving 7 bases between them. Germline CDR1 MNHEY, CDR2 SVGAGI.

J is TRBJ2-7 and V is TRBV15, with 8 bases fitting TRBD1. The CDR3 is 15 residues long. Trimming cost V 3 bases and J 2 bases; bases outside gene matches: 6. CDR1 is LNHNV, CDR2 YYDKDF, per germline (reference sequence). For the CDR3, the DNA is TGTGCCACCAGCAGTGGACAGGGTCTCACCTACGAGCAGTACTTC. Protein: CATSSGQGLTYEQYF.

The chain recombines TRBV5-1 with TRBJ1-2, with TRBD1 matching over 7 bases. This CDR3 comprises 13 residues. The V gene end was trimmed by 4 bases and the J gene end by 8 bases; junction bases not matched to a gene: 8. Looked up from germline, CDR1 is SGHRS and CDR2 is YFSETQ. The CDR3, as DNA: TGCGCCAGCAGCGACCAGGGGGTTGAGGGCTACACCTTC. Its translation is CASSDQGVEGYTF.

This clonotype turned up a few times. This sequence joins TRBV14 and TRBJ1-2; D is unclear. The germline V gene encodes CDR1 SGHDN and CDR2 FVKESK. This CDR3 comprises 13 residues. V lost 5 bases and J lost 4, with 11 bases in between. Written as DNA, the CDR3 is TGTGCCAGCAGCGCCGCACAACTCTATGGCTACACCTTC. The encoded protein is CASSAAQLYGYTF.

This sequence joins TRBV7-6 and TRBJ1-1; 8 bases fit TRBD1. V dropped 5 bases and J dropped 5; count of bases not matched to a gene: 7. CDR3 length: 14 residues. Per the germline V gene, CDR1 is SGHVS and CDR2 is FNYEAQ. CDR3 nucleotides: TGTGCCAGCAGCGCTTACAGGGGGGATACTGAAGCTTTCTTT. Translated: CASSAYRGDTEAFF.

This clonotype was counted a few times. The chain uses TRBV5-5 and TRBJ2-3; D uncertain. The V end lost 2 bases, the J end lost 0 bases, and 7 bases lay between the germline ends. This CDR3 is 14 amino acids long. Germline assignment: CDR1 SGHKS and CDR2 YYEKEE (reference sequence). Here the CDR3 reads CASSFMISTDTQYF. The CDR3 DNA follows: TGTGCCAGCAGCTTTATGATTAGCACAGATACGCAGTATTTT. Variable domain in full (rest from reference TRBV5-5 and TRBJ2-3): DAGVTQSPTHLIKTRGQQVTLRCSPISGHKSVSWYQQVLGQGPQFIFQYYEKEERGRGNFPDRFSARQFPNYSSELNVNALLLGDSALYLCASSFMISTDTQYFGPGTRLTVL.